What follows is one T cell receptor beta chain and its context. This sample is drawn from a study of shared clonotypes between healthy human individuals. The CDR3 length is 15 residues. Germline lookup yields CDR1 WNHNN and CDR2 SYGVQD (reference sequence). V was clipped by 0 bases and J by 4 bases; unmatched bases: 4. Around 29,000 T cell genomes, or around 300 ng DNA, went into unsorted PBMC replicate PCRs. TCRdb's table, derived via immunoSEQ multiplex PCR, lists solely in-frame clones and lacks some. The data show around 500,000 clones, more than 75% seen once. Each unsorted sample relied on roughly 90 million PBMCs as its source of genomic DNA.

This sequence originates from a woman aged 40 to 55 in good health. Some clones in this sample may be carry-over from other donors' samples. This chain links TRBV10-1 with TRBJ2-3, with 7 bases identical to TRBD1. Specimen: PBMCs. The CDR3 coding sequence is TGCGCCAGCAGTGAGTCGACAGGGACCGCAGATACGCAGTATTTT. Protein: CASSESTGTADTQYF.